This TCR beta chain was profiled in a study of early T cells in non-severe SARS-CoV-2 infection. V dropped 0 bases and J dropped 7 bases, with 18 bases sitting between them. Germline CDR1 reads DFQATT; CDR2 reads SNEGSKA (reference sequence). This CDR3 is 15 amino acids long. TCRdb independently ran MiXCR on the 5' RACE reads; one entry per CDR3 protein. The table lists 55,000 to 80,000 distinct CDR3 sequences, roughly 9% of them singletons. Sequenced material: whole blood, taken at baseline. V is TRBV20-1 and J is TRBJ1-2; no clear D. This receptor was obtained from an adult who was a healthcare worker with PCR-confirmed SARS-CoV-2 infection or an uninfected control (not recorded which). CDR3 DNA: TGCAGTGCTAGAGATCAGTTATGGAATACCCGTGGCTACACCTTC. This encodes CSARDQLWNTRGYTF.